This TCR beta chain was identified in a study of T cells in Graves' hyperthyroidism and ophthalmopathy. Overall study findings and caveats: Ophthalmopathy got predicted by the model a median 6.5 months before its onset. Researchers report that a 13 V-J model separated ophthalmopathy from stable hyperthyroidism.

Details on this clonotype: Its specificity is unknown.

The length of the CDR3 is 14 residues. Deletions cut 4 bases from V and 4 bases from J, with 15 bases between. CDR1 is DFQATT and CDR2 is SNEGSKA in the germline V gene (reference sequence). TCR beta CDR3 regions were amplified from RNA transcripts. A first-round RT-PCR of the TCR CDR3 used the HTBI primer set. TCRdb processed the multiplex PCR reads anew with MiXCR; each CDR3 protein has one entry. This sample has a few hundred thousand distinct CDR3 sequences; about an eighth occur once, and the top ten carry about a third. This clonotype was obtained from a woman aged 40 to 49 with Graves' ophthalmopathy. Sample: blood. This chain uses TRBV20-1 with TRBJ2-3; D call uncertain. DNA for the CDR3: TGCAGTGCTAAGTCCTTTTGGACCCCAGATACGCAGTATTTT. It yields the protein CSAKSFWTPDTQYF.